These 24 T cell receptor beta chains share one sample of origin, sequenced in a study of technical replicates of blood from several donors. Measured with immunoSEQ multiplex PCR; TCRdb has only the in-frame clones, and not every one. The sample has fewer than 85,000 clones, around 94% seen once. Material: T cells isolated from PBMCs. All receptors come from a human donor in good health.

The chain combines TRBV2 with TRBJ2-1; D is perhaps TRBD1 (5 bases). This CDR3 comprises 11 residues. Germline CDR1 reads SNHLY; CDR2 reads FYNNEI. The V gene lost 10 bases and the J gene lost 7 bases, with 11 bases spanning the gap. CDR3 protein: CATKQGNEQFF. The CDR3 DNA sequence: TGTGCCACAAAGCAGGGAAATGAGCAGTTCTTC.

Here the CDR3 reads CASSLWTSADTQYF. CDR3 sequence (DNA): TGTGCCAGCAGCCTATGGACTAGCGCAGATACGCAGTATTTT. The rearrangement joins TRBV7-3 to TRBJ2-3; 9 bases map to TRBD2. With V trimmed by 5 bases and J by 4 bases, 4 bases remained unmatched. In germline, CDR1 is SGHTA, CDR2 FQGTGA. The CDR3 runs to 14 residues. Supplemented by reference TRBV7-3 and TRBJ2-3, the full variable domain reads GAGVSQTPSNKVTEKGKYVELRCDPISGHTALYWYRQSLGQGPEFLIYFQGTGAADDSGLPNDRFFAVRPEGSVSTLKIQRTERGDSAVYLCASSLWTSADTQYFGPGTRLTVL.

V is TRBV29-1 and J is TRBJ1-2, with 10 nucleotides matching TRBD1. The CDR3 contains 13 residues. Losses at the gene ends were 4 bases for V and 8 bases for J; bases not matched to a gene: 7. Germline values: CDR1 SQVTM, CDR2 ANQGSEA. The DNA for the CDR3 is TGCAGCGTTGGAAGACAGGGGGCGCCCGGCTACACCTTC. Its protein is CSVGRQGAPGYTF. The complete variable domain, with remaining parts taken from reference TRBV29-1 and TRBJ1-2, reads SAVISQKPSRDICQRGTSLTIQCQVDSQVTMMFWYRQQPGQSLTLIATANQGSEATYESGFVIDKFPISRPNLTFSTLTVSNMSPEDSSIYLCSVGRQGAPGYTFGSGTRLTVV.

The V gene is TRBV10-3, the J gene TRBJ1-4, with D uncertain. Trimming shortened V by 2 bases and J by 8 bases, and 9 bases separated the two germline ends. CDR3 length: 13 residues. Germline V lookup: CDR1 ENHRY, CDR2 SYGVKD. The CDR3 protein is CAISEVSGEKLFF. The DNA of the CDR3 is TGTGCCATCAGTGAGGTTTCCGGGGAAAAACTGTTTTTT.

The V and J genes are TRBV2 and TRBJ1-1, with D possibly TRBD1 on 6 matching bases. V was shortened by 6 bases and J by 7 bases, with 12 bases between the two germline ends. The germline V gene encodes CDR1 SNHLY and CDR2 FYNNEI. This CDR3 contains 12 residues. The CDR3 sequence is CASSLQGIEAFF. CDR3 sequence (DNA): TGTGCCAGCAGCCTACAGGGTATTGAAGCTTTCTTT.

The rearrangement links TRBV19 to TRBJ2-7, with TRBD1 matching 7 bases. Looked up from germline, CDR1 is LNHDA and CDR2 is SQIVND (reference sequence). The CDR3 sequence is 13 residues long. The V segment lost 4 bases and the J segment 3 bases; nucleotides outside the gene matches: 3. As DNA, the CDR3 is TGTGCCAGTAGTAGCCGGGACAGCTACGAGCAGTACTTC. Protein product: CASSSRDSYEQYF.

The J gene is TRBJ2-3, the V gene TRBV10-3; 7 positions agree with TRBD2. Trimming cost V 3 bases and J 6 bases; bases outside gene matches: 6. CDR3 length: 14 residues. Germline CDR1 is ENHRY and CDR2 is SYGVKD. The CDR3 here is CAISEGLDMDTQYF. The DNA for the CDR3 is TGTGCCATCAGTGAAGGACTAGACATGGATACGCAGTATTTT.

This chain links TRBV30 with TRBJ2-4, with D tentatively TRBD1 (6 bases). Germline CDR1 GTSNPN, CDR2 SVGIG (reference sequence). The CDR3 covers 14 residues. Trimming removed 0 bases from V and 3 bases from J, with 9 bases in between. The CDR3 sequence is CAWSVGDNKNIQYF. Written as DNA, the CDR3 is TGTGCCTGGAGTGTGGGGGACAACAAAAACATTCAGTACTTC.

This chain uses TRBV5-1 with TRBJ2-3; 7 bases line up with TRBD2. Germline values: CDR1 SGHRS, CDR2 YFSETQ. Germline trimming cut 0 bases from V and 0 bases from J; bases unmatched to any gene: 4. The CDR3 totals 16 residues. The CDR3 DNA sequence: TGCGCCAGCAGCTTGGGTCTAGCGGATAGCACAGATACGCAGTATTTT. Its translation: CASSLGLADSTDTQYF.

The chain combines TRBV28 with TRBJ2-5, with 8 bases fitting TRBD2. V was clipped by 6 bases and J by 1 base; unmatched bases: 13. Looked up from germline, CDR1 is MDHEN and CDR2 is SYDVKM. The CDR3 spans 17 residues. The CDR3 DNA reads TGTGCCAGCAGCTGGGACACGGGGGGGGGTATCCAAGAGACCCAGTACTTC. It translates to CASSWDTGGGIQETQYF.

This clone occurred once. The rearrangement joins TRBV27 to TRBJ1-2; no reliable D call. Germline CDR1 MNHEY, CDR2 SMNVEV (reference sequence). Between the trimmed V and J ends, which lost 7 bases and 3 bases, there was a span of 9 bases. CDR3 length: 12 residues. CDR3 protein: CASNGGYYGYTF. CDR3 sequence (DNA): TGTGCCAGCAACGGCGGATACTATGGCTACACCTTC.

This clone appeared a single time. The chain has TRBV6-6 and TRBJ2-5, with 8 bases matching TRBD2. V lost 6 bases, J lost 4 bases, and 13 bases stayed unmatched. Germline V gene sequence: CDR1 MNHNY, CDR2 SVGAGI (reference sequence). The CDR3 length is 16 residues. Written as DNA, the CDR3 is TGTGCCAGCAGACACGGAAAAGCGGGAGTGGGAGAGACCCAGTACTTC. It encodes CASRHGKAGVGETQYF.

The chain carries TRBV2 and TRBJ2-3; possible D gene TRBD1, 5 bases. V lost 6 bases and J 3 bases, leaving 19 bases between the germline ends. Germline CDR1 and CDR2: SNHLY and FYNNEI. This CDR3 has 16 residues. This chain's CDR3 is CASSPQDIRITDTQYF. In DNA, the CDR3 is TGTGCCAGCAGCCCTCAGGACATCCGAATTACAGATACGCAGTATTTT.

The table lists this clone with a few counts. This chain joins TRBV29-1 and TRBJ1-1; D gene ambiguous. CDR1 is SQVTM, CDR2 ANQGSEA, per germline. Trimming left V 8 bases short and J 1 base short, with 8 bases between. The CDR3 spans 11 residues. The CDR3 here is CSYYRNTEAFF. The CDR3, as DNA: TGCAGCTATTACAGGAACACTGAAGCTTTCTTT. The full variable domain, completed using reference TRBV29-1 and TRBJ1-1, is SAVISQKPSRDICQRGTSLTIQCQVDSQVTMMFWYRQQPGQSLTLIATANQGSEATYESGFVIDKFPISRPNLTFSTLTVSNMSPEDSSIYLCSYYRNTEAFFGQGTRLTVV.

In DNA form, the CDR3 reads TGTGCCAGCAGTGTGACCGGAACAGGGGTCTACGAGCAGTACTTC. Its protein product is CASSVTGTGVYEQYF. V gene TRBV6-1 combines with J gene TRBJ2-7; TRBD1 agrees at 7 bases. Germline assignment: CDR1 MNHNS and CDR2 SASEGT. The CDR3 contains 15 residues. The J segment lost 3 bases and the V segment lost 4 bases, leaving 9 bases of the junction unmatched.

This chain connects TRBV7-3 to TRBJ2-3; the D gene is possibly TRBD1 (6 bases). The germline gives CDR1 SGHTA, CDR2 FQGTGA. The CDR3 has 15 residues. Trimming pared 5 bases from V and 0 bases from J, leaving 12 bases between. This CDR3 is CASSGDGQSTDTQYF. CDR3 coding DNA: TGTGCCAGCAGCGGAGATGGACAGAGCACAGATACGCAGTATTTT. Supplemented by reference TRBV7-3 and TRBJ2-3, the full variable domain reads GAGVSQTPSNKVTEKGKYVELRCDPISGHTALYWYRQSLGQGPEFLIYFQGTGAADDSGLPNDRFFAVRPEGSVSTLKIQRTERGDSAVYLCASSGDGQSTDTQYFGPGTRLTVL.

Here the CDR3 DNA reads TGTGCCAGCAGCCAAGCTCTCGCAGGGGTAGAGACCCAGTACTTC. It yields the protein CASSQALAGVETQYF. The chain uses TRBV4-2 and TRBJ2-5; D perhaps matches TRBD1 (6 bases). The CDR3 has 15 residues. Deletions cut 1 base from V and 4 bases from J, with 13 bases between. Germline CDR1 is LGHNA and CDR2 is YNFKEQ.

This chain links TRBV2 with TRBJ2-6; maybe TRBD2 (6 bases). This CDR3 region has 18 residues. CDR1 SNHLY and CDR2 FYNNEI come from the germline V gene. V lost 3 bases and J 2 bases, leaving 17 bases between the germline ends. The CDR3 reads CASSDESVLATGANVLTF. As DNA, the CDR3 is TGTGCCAGCAGTGATGAATCGGTACTAGCTACTGGGGCCAACGTCCTGACTTTC. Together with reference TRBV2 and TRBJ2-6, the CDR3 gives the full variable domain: EPEVTQTPSHQVTQMGQEVILRCVPISNHLYFYWYRQILGQKVEFLVSFYNNEISEKSEIFDDQFSVERPDGSNFTLKIRSTKLEDSAMYFCASSDESVLATGANVLTFGAGSRLTVL.

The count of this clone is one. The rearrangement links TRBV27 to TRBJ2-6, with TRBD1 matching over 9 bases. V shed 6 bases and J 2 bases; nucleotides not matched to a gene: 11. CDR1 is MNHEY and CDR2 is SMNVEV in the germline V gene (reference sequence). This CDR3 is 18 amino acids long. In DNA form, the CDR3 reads TGTGCCAGCAGGCCACGGGACAGGGTTTATACTGGGGCCAACGTCCTGACTTTC. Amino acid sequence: CASRPRDRVYTGANVLTF.

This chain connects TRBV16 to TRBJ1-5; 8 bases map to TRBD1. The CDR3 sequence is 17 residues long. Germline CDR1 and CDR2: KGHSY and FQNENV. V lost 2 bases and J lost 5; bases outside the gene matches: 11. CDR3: CASSQPSTDRVYQPQHF. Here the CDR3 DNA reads TGTGCCAGCAGCCAACCATCAACGGACAGGGTTTATCAGCCCCAGCATTTT.

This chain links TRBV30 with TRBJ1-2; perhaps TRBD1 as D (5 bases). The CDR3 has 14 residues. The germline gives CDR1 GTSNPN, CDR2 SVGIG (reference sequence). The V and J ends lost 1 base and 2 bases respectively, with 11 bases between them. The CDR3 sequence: CAWSEGLYNYGYTF. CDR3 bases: TGTGCCTGGAGTGAGGGACTGTACAACTATGGCTACACCTTC.

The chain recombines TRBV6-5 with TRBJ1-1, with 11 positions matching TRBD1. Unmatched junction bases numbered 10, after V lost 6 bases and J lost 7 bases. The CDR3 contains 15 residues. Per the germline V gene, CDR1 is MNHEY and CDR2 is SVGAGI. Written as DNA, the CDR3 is TGTGCCAGCAGGGGGCCGGGACAGGGGGGAGATGAAGCTTTCTTT. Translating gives CASRGPGQGGDEAFF.

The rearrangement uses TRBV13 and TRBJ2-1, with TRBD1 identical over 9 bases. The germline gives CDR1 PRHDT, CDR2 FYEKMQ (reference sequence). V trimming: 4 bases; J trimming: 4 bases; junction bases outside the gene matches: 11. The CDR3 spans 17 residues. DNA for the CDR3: TGTGCCAGCAGCTACCCTCCAGTCGGGACAGGGTACAATGAGCAGTTCTTC. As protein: CASSYPPVGTGYNEQFF.

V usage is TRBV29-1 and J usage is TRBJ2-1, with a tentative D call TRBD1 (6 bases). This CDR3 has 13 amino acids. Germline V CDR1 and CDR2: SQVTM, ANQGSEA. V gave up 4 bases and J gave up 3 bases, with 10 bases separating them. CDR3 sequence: CSVGSGHYNEQFF. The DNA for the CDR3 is TGCAGCGTTGGCTCGGGACACTACAATGAGCAGTTCTTC.